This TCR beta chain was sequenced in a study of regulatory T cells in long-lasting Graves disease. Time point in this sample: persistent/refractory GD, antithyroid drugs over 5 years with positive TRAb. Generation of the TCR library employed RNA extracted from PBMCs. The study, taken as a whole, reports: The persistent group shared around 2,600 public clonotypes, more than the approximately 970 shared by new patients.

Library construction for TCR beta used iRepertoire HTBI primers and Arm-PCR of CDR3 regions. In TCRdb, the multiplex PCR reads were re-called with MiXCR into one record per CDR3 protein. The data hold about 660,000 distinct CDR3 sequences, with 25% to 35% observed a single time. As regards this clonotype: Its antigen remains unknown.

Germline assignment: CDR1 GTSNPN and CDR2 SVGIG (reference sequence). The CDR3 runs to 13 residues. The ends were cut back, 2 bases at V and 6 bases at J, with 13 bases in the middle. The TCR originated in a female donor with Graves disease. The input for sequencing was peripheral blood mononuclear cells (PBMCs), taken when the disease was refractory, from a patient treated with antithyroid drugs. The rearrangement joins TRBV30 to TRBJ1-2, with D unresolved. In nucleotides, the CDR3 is TGTGCCTGGAGTATTACTCGGGATCATGGCTACACCTTC. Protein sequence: CAWSITRDHGYTF.